The clone carrying this T cell receptor (beta chain) was seen at least ten times. The antigen is undetermined. Unique molecular identifiers featured in how the TCRbeta library was prepared. Via MiXCR, TCRdb re-called the PCR reads, giving one row per CDR3 protein. The sample has 600,000 or so distinct CDR3 sequences, approximately 22% seen once. Per the germline V gene, CDR1 is LNHNV and CDR2 is YYDKDF (reference sequence). V was trimmed by 0 bases and J by 0 bases, leaving 7 bases between them. This CDR3 spans 15 amino acids. This sample is drawn from a study of T-cell reconstitution after alpha-beta-depleted transplantation in children. Overall study findings and caveats: The authors attributed T-cell counts and diversity one year after transplant mostly to newly produced T cells. Where some patients showed high TCRbeta diversity at day 60, it came from recipient T cells and thymic progenitors that had survived.

The input for sequencing was PBMCs, mostly from graft donor cells, taken 360 days after TCRalphabeta/CD19-depleted stem cell transplant. The receptor was derived from a boy under two years old who had a stem cell transplant for acute myeloid leukemia, so the T cells may come from the graft donor. The V and J genes are TRBV15 and TRBJ2-3; maybe TRBD2 (5 bases). CDR3 DNA sequence: TGTGCCACCAGCAGAGACGCGGGTAGCACAGATACGCAGTATTTT. This gives the protein CATSRDAGSTDTQYF. Full variable domain (missing parts from reference TRBV15 and TRBJ2-3): DAMVIQNPRYQVTQFGKPVTLSCSQTLNHNVMYWYQQKSSQAPKLLFHYYDKDFNNEADTPDNFQSRRPNTSFCFLDIRSPGLGDTAMYLCATSRDAGSTDTQYFGPGTRLTVL.